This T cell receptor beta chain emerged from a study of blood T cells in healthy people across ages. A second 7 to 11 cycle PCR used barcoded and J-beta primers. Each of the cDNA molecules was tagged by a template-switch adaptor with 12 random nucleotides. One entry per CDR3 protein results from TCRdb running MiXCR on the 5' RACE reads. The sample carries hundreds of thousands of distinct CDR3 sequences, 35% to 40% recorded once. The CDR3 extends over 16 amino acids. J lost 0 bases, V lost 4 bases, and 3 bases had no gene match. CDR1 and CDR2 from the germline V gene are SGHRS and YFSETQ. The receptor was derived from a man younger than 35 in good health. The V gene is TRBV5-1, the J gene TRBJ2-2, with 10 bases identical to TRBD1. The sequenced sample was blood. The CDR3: CASSEGTGANTGELFF. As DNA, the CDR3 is TGCGCCAGCAGCGAGGGGACAGGGGCGAACACCGGGGAGCTGTTTTTT. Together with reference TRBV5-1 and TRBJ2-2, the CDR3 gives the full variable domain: KAGVTQTPRYLIKTRGQQVTLSCSPISGHRSVSWYQQTPGQGLQFLFEYFSETQRNKGNFPGRFSGRQFSNSRSEMNVSTLELGDSALYLCASSEGTGANTGELFFGEGSRLTVL.